The sequence of this T cell receptor (beta chain) was determined in a study of blood T cell repertoires in COVID-19. Study information: Sites across the United States, Italy and Spain contributed samples from acute and convalescent COVID-19. Sources were T cells, B-cell-depleted T cells, or PBMCs; the material itself was cDNA or gDNA.

V trimming: 6 bases; J trimming: 1 base; junction bases outside the gene matches: 6. The CDR3 runs to 16 residues. The V gene's germline CDR1 is SNHLY and CDR2 FYNNEI. In the authors' methods: Nucleated cell number was recorded as an estimate derived from reference gene primer amplification. Only in-frame clones appear in the TCRdb table, and some are missing; sequencing was by immunoSEQ multiplex PCR. The V and J calls and the clone size are those of that table, but D and trimming were determined from the DNA. This sample has under 250,000 clones; about nine tenths occur once, and the top ten carry 2.7%. The count of this clone is one.

This sequence was found in a woman aged 55-69 years with acute or convalescent COVID-19. This chain uses TRBV2 with TRBJ2-6, with 7 bases fitting TRBD1. Specimen: peripheral blood. CDR3: CASSRDSSSGANVLTF. CDR3 nucleotides: TGTGCCAGCAGCCGGGACAGTTCTTCTGGGGCCAACGTCCTGACTTTC. The full variable domain, rest sourced from reference TRBV2 and TRBJ2-6, is EPEVTQTPSHQVTQMGQEVILRCVPISNHLYFYWYRQILGQKVEFLVSFYNNEISEKSEIFDDQFSVERPDGSNFTLKIRSTKLEDSAMYFCASSRDSSSGANVLTFGAGSRLTVL.